The 2 T cell receptor beta chains below were found in one sample sequenced in a study of blood T cell repertoires in COVID-19. The assay was immunoSEQ multiplex PCR, and TCRdb's table has in-frame clones only and misses some. The sample carries about 87,000 clones, around 75% recorded once. Sequencing was carried out using peripheral blood. These receptors were taken from a woman aged 45-65 years with acute or convalescent COVID-19.

V usage is TRBV24-1 and J usage is TRBJ2-4; D is possibly TRBD1 (5 bases). V was shortened by 5 bases and J by 0 bases, with 10 bases between the two germline ends. The CDR3 has 15 amino acids. Germline CDR1 KGHDR, CDR2 SFDVKD. CDR3 in DNA: TGTGCCACCAGTGGGACATTTATAGCCAAAAACATTCAGTACTTC. Its translation: CATSGTFIAKNIQYF.

V usage is TRBV7-3 and J usage is TRBJ1-1, with D perhaps TRBD1 (5 bases). With 4 bases removed from V and 5 bases from J, the gap between germline ends came to 14 bases. Germline lookup yields CDR1 SGHTA and CDR2 FQGTGA. The CDR3 covers 14 residues. The CDR3 loop is CASSSTGGGTEAFF. CDR3 bases: TGTGCCAGCAGCTCTACCGGCGGGGGAACTGAAGCTTTCTTT.